This T cell receptor beta chain was retrieved from a study of T cell repertoires in aging, cancer and after chemotherapy. Notes on the study in general: Loss of evenness, beyond lost richness, contributed to age-related TCR diversity decline in cancer patients.

For this clonotype: What it recognizes is unknown.

The template was genomic DNA from peripheral blood, not RNA. The CDR3 is made up of 16 amino acids. In germline, CDR1 is MNHEY, CDR2 SMNVEV (reference sequence). J gave up 5 bases and V 6 bases, and 7 bases lay outside the gene matches. TRB rearrangements spanning V, D and J were amplified using mixed TRB-A/B primers. A single record per CDR3 protein comes from TCRdb applying MiXCR to the multiplex PCR reads. The table shows 850 to 1,300 distinct CDR3 sequences, with around half occurring only once. This sequence joins TRBV27 and TRBJ2-5, with TRBD2 matching 15 bases. This clonotype was obtained from a human donor with a solid tumor. The donor label of this sample is uncertain. The sequencing sample was made of blood. CDR3 sequence reads: CASRTGTSGGRETQYF. The CDR3 DNA reads TGTGCCAGCAGGACTGGGACTAGCGGGGGGAGGGAGACCCAGTACTTC.